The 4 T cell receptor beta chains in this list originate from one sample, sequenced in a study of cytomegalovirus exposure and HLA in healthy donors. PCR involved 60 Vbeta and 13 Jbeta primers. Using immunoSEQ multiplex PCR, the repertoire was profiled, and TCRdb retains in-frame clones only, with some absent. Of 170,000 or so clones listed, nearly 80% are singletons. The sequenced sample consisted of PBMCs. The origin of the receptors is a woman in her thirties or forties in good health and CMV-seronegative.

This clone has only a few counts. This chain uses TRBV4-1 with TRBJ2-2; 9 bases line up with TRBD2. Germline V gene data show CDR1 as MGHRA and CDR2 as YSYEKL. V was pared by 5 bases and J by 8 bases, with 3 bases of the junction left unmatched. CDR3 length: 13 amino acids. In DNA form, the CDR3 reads TGCGCCAGCAGCTATAGCGGGGGTGGGGAGCTGTTTTTT. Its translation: CASSYSGGGELFF.

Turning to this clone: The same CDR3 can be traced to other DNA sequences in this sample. The CDR3 region is CASSGGGTLNTGELFF. Written as DNA, the CDR3 is TGTGCCAGCAGTGGTGGAGGGACTTTAAACACCGGGGAGCTGTTTTTT. The J gene is TRBJ2-2, the V gene TRBV2, with D possibly TRBD2 on 6 matching bases. CDR1 and CDR2 from the germline V gene are SNHLY and FYNNEI. The CDR3 runs 16 residues. Trimming removed 4 bases from V and 2 bases from J, with 14 bases in between.

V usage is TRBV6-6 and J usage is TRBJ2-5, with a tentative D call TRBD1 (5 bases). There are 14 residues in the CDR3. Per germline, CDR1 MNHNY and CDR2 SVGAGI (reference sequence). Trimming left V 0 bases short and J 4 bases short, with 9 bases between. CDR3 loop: CASSYSPGIETQYF. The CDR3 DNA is TGTGCCAGCAGTTACTCGCCAGGGATAGAGACCCAGTACTTC.

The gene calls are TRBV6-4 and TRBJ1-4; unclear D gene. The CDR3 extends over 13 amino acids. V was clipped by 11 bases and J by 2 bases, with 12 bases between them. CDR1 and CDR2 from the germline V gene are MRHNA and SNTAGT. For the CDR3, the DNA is TGTGCCCGGAAGGGAGGCACTAATGAAAAACTGTTTTTT. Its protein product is CARKGGTNEKLFF.